This TCR beta chain was sequenced in a study of T-cell reconstitution after alpha-beta-depleted transplantation in children listed by TCRdb under 2016. Turning to the overall study: T-cell immune reconstitution after TCRalphabeta/CD19-depleted allogeneic hematopoietic cell transplantation in children was quantitatively tracked in the study by means of TCR repertoire profiling.

With respect to this clonotype: This clone's antigen is unknown. No quality values exist for individual bases; no much larger clone is one base distant.

V is pruned by 3 bases and J by 2 bases, leaving 12 bases of the junction without a gene match. The germline V gene sets CDR1 to KGHSH and CDR2 to LQKENI. The CDR3 numbers 18 residues from cysteine through phenylalanine. Only the CDR3 DNA stays, 54 bases, in frame from base 1. The library was made by PCR. Sequencing instrument: Illumina HiSeq 2500. TCR library preparation used molecular barcoding, with unique molecular identifiers applied to normalize quantification of the TCRbeta repertoire. Using fastp at Q25 and MiXCR, TCRdb reprocessed the public reads and kept productive beta chains. Rows are combined by CDR3 protein, so each entry shows the most common genes and DNA. The sample table records 190,000 or so distinct CDR3 sequences; 6% to 7% of these occur just once. More than 2.5% of the sample goes to the ten largest clones.

This sequence was found in a human donor who donated a stem cell graft to a child with Wiskott-Aldrich syndrome. The sequencing here drew on PBMCs from the stem cell graft donor, taken from the stem cell graft. The chain is encoded by TRBV18 joined to TRBJ2-1, with 8 bases aligning to TRBD2. For the CDR3, the sequence is CASSPLPRTSPTYNEQFF. The nucleotide sequence reads TGTGCCAGCTCACCTCTCCCCCGGACTAGCCCCACCTACAATGAGCAGTTCTTC. When the CDR3 is completed using the reference TRBV18 and TRBJ2-1 genes on either side, the full variable domain is NAGVMQNPRHLVRRRGQEARLRCSPMKGHSHVYWYRQLPEEGLKFMVYLQKENIIDESGMPKERFSAEFPKEGPSILRIQQVVRGDSAAYFCASSPLPRTSPTYNEQFFGPGTRLTVL.